This entry lists 19 T cell receptor beta chains sequenced from one sample in a study of blood T cell repertoires in COVID-19. The method was immunoSEQ multiplex PCR; TCRdb's version includes in-frame clones alone and lacks a portion of them. This table has approximately 45,000 clones, around 80% appearing once. The sample comprised peripheral blood. The receptors here all came from a woman over 75 with acute or convalescent COVID-19.

The rearrangement joins TRBV7-6 to TRBJ1-6; no reliable D call. The germline gives CDR1 SGHVS, CDR2 FNYEAQ. The length of the CDR3 is 14 residues. With 2 bases removed from V and 8 bases from J, the gap between germline ends came to 10 bases. The CDR3 nucleotides are TGTGCCAGCAGCTTAAGTCCTGGAGATTCACCCCTCCACTTT. It codes for CASSLSPGDSPLHF.

The table lists this clone with a count of one. The chain carries TRBV6-5 and TRBJ1-1; D is ambiguous. Trimming cost V 6 bases and J 2 bases, with 16 bases left between them. Germline V gene sequence: CDR1 MNHEY, CDR2 SVGAGI. This CDR3 comprises 15 residues. The CDR3 sequence is CASSYGGRRNTEAFF. CDR3 sequence (DNA): TGTGCCAGCAGCTACGGAGGCAGGAGAAACACTGAAGCTTTCTTT.

The rearrangement links TRBV5-4 to TRBJ1-4; D perhaps matches TRBD1 (5 bases). With 0 bases removed from V and 3 bases from J, the gap between germline ends came to 6 bases. The CDR3 consists of 14 residues. The V gene's germline CDR1 is SGHNT and CDR2 YYREEE (reference sequence). The CDR3 here is CASSLDRSNEKLFF. The DNA of the CDR3 is TGTGCCAGCAGCTTGGACAGGTCTAATGAAAAACTGTTTTTT.

The V call is TRBV5-6, the J call TRBJ2-3, with a possible D match to TRBD1 (6 bases). With 3 bases removed from V and 2 bases from J, the gap between germline ends came to 10 bases. CDR1 is SGHDT and CDR2 is YYEEEE in the germline V gene. This CDR3 is 14 amino acids long. CDR3 sequence: CASSSGTYTDTQYF. For the CDR3, the DNA is TGTGCCAGCAGCTCCGGGACATACACAGATACGCAGTATTTT.

The chain carries TRBV19 and TRBJ1-1, with 7 bases identical to TRBD1. This CDR3 has 14 amino acids. The V gene's germline CDR1 is LNHDA and CDR2 SQIVND (reference sequence). V was clipped by 6 bases and J by 0 bases; unmatched bases: 4. The CDR3 nucleotides are TGTGCCAGTAGATCGGGACAGCTGAACACTGAAGCTTTCTTT. The encoded protein is CASRSGQLNTEAFF.

This rearrangement joins TRBV12-5 to TRBJ2-7, with a weak D call TRBD2 (5 bases). CDR1 and CDR2 from the germline V gene are LGHNT and FRNRAP. V lost 5 bases and J 6 bases, leaving 20 bases between the germline ends. The CDR3 has 15 amino acids. The CDR3 nucleotides are TGTGCTAGTGGTCCGGCCGGGCCCATTGAGGGCGAGCAGTACTTC. Translated: CASGPAGPIEGEQYF.

This clone came up once. The V gene is TRBV5-1, the J gene TRBJ2-3, with D possibly matching TRBD2 (6 bases). From germline, CDR1 is SGHRS and CDR2 YFSETQ. This CDR3 contains 16 residues. V lost 4 bases and J lost 1, with 16 bases in between. The CDR3 nucleotides read TGCGCCAGCAGCGAGGACTATCTCCCCGGCACAGATACGCAGTATTTT. It encodes CASSEDYLPGTDTQYF. The full variable domain, rest sourced from reference TRBV5-1 and TRBJ2-3, is KAGVTQTPRYLIKTRGQQVTLSCSPISGHRSVSWYQQTPGQGLQFLFEYFSETQRNKGNFPGRFSGRQFSNSRSEMNVSTLELGDSALYLCASSEDYLPGTDTQYFGPGTRLTVL.

J is TRBJ2-3 and V is TRBV7-3; 9 nucleotides agree with TRBD2. The CDR3 has 14 residues. Trimming at V came to 2 bases and at J to 9 bases, leaving 6 bases not matched to a gene. Germline CDR1 reads SGHTA; CDR2 reads FQGTGA. The CDR3 loop reads CASSLAGGPTTQYF. The CDR3 DNA reads TGTGCCAGCAGCTTAGCGGGGGGGCCCACCACGCAGTATTTT.

A few counts support this clone. The chain couples TRBV6-5 to TRBJ1-1, with 8 positions matching TRBD1. This CDR3 has 16 amino acids. Per the germline V gene, CDR1 is MNHEY and CDR2 is SVGAGI. The V segment lost 4 bases and the J segment 0 bases; nucleotides outside the gene matches: 7. For the CDR3, the DNA is TGTGCCAGCAGTTCTATATCAGGGGGCTTGAACACTGAAGCTTTCTTT. Its translation: CASSSISGGLNTEAFF.

V gene TRBV4-2 combines with J gene TRBJ2-7; possible D gene TRBD2, 6 bases. Germline lookup yields CDR1 LGHNA and CDR2 YNFKEQ. Trimming left V 4 bases short and J 0 bases short, with 13 bases between. This CDR3 is built from 15 residues. The CDR3 sequence is CASSPRDGSSYEQYF. The CDR3 region has the DNA TGTGCCAGCAGCCCCCGGGACGGGAGCTCCTACGAGCAGTACTTC.

There are a few counts of this clone. This chain uses TRBV30 with TRBJ1-2, with D perhaps TRBD1 (5 bases). Germline CDR1 GTSNPN, CDR2 SVGIG (reference sequence). The V gene lost 2 bases and the J gene lost 8 bases, with 15 bases spanning the gap. The CDR3 has 13 amino acids. The CDR3 coding sequence is TGTGCCTGGAGTCACGACAGTTTCGCGGGCTACACCTTC. As protein: CAWSHDSFAGYTF.

The chain couples TRBV9 to TRBJ1-1, with 9 bases that match TRBD1. Unmatched junction bases numbered 8, after V lost 3 bases and J lost 5 bases. The germline V gene encodes CDR1 SGDLS and CDR2 YYNGEE. CDR3 length equals 15 residues. DNA of the CDR3: TGTGCCAGCAGCGCCACAGGGGGCGGTGGGACTGAAGCTTTCTTT. This translates into CASSATGGGGTEAFF.

The chain uses TRBV3-1 (or the pseudogene TRBV3-2) and TRBJ1-6; possible D gene TRBD1, 6 bases. The CDR3 runs to 14 residues. Trimming pared 4 bases from V and 7 bases from J, leaving 11 bases between. From germline, CDR1 is LGHDT and CDR2 YNNKEL (reference sequence). The CDR3 is CASSPGHSNSPLHF. CDR3 nucleotide sequence: TGTGCCAGCAGCCCGGGACACTCAAATTCACCCCTCCACTTT.

This chain joins TRBV4-2 and TRBJ2-2, with D unresolved. The CDR3 length is 17 residues. The V end lost 0 bases, the J end lost 0 bases, and 11 bases lay between the germline ends. The V gene's germline CDR1 is LGHNA and CDR2 YNFKEQ. CDR3 coding DNA: TGTGCCAGCAGCCAAGATTGGGCGCGCGCGAACACCGGGGAGCTGTTTTTT. Its protein is CASSQDWARANTGELFF.

Written as DNA, the CDR3 is TGTGCCAGCAGTTCCCCCTGGGGGGGGAACACTGAAGCTTTCTTT. It yields the protein CASSSPWGGNTEAFF. The J gene is TRBJ1-1, the V gene TRBV6-5; possible D gene TRBD1, 5 bases. The CDR3 consists of 15 residues. V gave up 4 bases and J gave up 1 base, with 13 bases separating them. CDR1 is MNHEY, CDR2 SVGAGI, per germline.

This clone appeared a few times. This chain uses TRBV14 with TRBJ1-2; D remains unclear. Germline CDR1 and CDR2: SGHDN and FVKESK. The CDR3 totals 15 residues. V was clipped by 0 bases and J by 3 bases, with 11 bases between them. CDR3 protein: CASSQDGEGDYGYTF. Written as DNA, the CDR3 is TGTGCCAGCAGCCAAGATGGGGAGGGCGACTATGGCTACACCTTC.

The chain uses TRBV3-1 (or the pseudogene TRBV3-2) and TRBJ1-4; 9 nucleotides agree with TRBD1. V lost 3 bases, J lost 7 bases, and 6 bases stayed unmatched. CDR3 length: 15 residues. Germline CDR1 and CDR2: LGHDT and YNNKEL (reference sequence). The CDR3 sequence: CASSQGDRAGEKLFF. The CDR3 coding sequence is TGTGCCAGCAGCCAGGGGGACAGGGCGGGTGAAAAACTGTTTTTT.

This chain links TRBV5-4 with TRBJ2-1; 10 positions agree with TRBD2. CDR3 length: 15 amino acids. V lost 5 bases to trimming and J lost 7 bases; unmatched junction nucleotides: 9. Germline-derived CDR1 and CDR2 are SGHNT and YYREEE (reference sequence). CDR3 DNA: TGTGCCAGCAGTCTGGACCCTAGCGGGGGTAATGAGCAGTTCTTC. Encoded protein: CASSLDPSGGNEQFF.

This chain uses TRBV5-1 with TRBJ1-1; D is possibly TRBD1 (5 bases). Germline V CDR1 and CDR2: SGHRS, YFSETQ. This CDR3 is built from 16 residues. Trimming removed 4 bases at V and 6 bases at J, with 22 bases between. The CDR3 region is CASSGRTGLNVAEAFF. The DNA of the CDR3 is TGCGCCAGCAGCGGTAGGACGGGACTTAACGTCGCTGAAGCTTTCTTT.